Many counts were recorded for the clone carrying this T cell receptor (beta chain). Its antigen is currently unknown. Synthesis of cDNA was accomplished via 5'RACE employing 10-nucleotide random UMIs. MiXCR, applied by TCRdb to the 5' RACE reads, yields one record per CDR3 protein. The sample holds about 52,000 distinct CDR3 sequences, more than 3.5% seen once. The data are from a study of neurological immune-mediated disorders. Findings and caveats of the study: Expansion of TCR clones was greatest in HTLV-1-associated myelopathy and smallest in multiple sclerosis, where it fell below that of healthy controls. Phylogenetic grouping assigned the repertoires of 18 of 34 multiple sclerosis patients to a single cluster of related CDR3 sequences. This cluster may be a repertoire-level signature. Private repertoires in all groups were suggested by the absence of shared CDR3 amino acid sequences among expanded clones across subjects.

Trimming removed 0 bases from V and 6 bases from J, with 12 bases in between. The CDR3 sequence is 14 residues long. Per germline, CDR1 SGHRS and CDR2 YFSETQ. Sequencing was carried out using PBMCs. The V gene is TRBV5-1, the J gene TRBJ2-5; no definite D call. The origin of this receptor is a man between 60 and 75 years old with multiple sclerosis. This CDR3 reads CASSLATATQTQYF. The CDR3 region has the DNA TGCGCCAGCAGCTTGGCCACAGCCACCCAGACCCAGTACTTC.